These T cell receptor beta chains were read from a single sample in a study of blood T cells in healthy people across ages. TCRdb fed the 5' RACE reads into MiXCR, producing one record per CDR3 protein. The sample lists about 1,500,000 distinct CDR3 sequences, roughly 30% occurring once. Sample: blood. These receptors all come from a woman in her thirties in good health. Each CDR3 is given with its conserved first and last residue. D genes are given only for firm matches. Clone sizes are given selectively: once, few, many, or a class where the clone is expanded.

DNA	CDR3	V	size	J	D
TGTGCCAGCAGCCCTGCACTAGCGGTGGTTGACAATGAGCAGTACTTC	CASSPALAVVDNEQYF	TRBV3-1	once	TRBJ2-5	TRBD2
TGTGCCAGCAGCCGAACACTTAGACATGAAGAGACCCAGTACTTC	CASSRTLRHEETQYF	TRBV7-2	many	TRBJ2-5	-
TGTGCCAGCAGCTCCGTCACGGCATACGAGCAGTACTTC	CASSSVTAYEQYF	TRBV7-2	once	TRBJ2-7	-
TGTGCCGGGACTAGCGGGAGGGTTATGGAGACCCAGTACTTC	CAGTSGRVMETQYF	TRBV30	-	TRBJ2-5	TRBD2
TGTGCCAGCAGTGAAGCACTGGGATCCCGGGAGCTGTTTTTT	CASSEALGSRELFF	TRBV6-1	few	TRBJ2-2	-
TGTGCCAGCAGCCCCCGGGGCGGGGGGCCCTACAATGAGCAGTTCTTC	CASSPRGGGPYNEQFF	TRBV7-2	-	TRBJ2-1	TRBD2
TGCAGTGCTGGAGGGGTGGCAGATACGCAGTATTTT	CSAGGVADTQYF	TRBV20-1	many	TRBJ2-3	-
TGTGCCAGCTTTCGGGACAGGGGGCGAGGGTCACCCCTCCACTTT	CASFRDRGRGSPLHF	TRBV2	-	TRBJ1-6	TRBD1
TGTGCCAGCAGCTTAGCCAGGTCCGGGGGGGGCAAAAACATTCAGTACTTC	CASSLARSGGGKNIQYF	TRBV7-8	few	TRBJ2-4	TRBD2
TGTGCCAGCAGCTATCAGGGACTCCCGCCCTACGGGCAGTACTTC	CASSYQGLPPYGQYF	TRBV5-6	-	TRBJ2-4	-
TGTGCCAGCAGCCGGCACCGGGACAGGGTCTACGAGCAGTACTTC	CASSRHRDRVYEQYF	TRBV7-9	-	TRBJ2-7	TRBD1
TGTGCCAGCAGTGAGGGAATAGGGTCGGCTGGTCAGCCCCAGCATTTT	CASSEGIGSAGQPQHF	TRBV6-1	many	TRBJ1-5	-
TGTGCCAGCAGCCCCGTGGACCAAGAGACCCAGTACTTC	CASSPVDQETQYF	TRBV7-2	many	TRBJ2-5	-
TGTGCCAGTAGTATGGCCGGCAGGCCTAATTCACCCCTCCACTTT	CASSMAGRPNSPLHF	TRBV19	-	TRBJ1-6	-
TGTGCCAGCTCACCAATGGGGATCCTCGCGAGTACAGATACGCAGTATTTT	CASSPMGILASTDTQYF	TRBV18	-	TRBJ2-3	-
TGTGCCAGCAGTTTAGGAGCCTTACGGAACATTCAGTACTTC	CASSLGALRNIQYF	TRBV12-3/TRBV12-4	-	TRBJ2-4	-
TGTGCCAGCACCCGCGAGCGTTTAGCGCAGTATTTT	CASTRERLAQYF	TRBV2	few	TRBJ2-3	-
TGTGCCACCAGTGACCCAAGCGGGGACTCCTACAATGAGCAGTACTTC	CATSDPSGDSYNEQYF	TRBV24-1	-	TRBJ2-7	TRBD2
TGCGCCAGCAGCCAAGTCTCAACCAGCGGGACGAACAATGAGCAGTTCTTC	CASSQVSTSGTNNEQFF	TRBV4-1	-	TRBJ2-1	TRBD2
TGCGCCAGCAGCTTAAGTTCCAGGGCCCTCGACTCTGGCTACACCTTC	CASSLSSRALDSGYTF	TRBV5-1	-	TRBJ1-2	-